The clone carrying this TCR beta chain was seen more than once but under ten times. Antigen unknown. The entry originates in a study of spatial heterogeneity in lung cancer. TCRdb independently ran MiXCR on the 5' RACE reads; one entry per CDR3 protein. The table shows some 39,000 distinct CDR3 sequences, with around 7.1% occurring only once. V was cut by 6 bases and J by 5 bases, with 4 bases left in between. Germline V gene sequence: CDR1 MDHEN, CDR2 SYDVKM. The CDR3 covers 10 residues. Time point denoted: sample taken at primary tumor resection. Sequencing of whole RNA from tumor, nontumor lung or frozen PBMC involved no sorting. Study observations and caveats: More often at tumor resection than at routine follow-up, ubiquitous expanded tumor TCRs were detected in the blood.

The sequenced sample was PBMCs, obtained at surgery. The chain joins TRBV28 to TRBJ1-1; D is unclear. This TCR was recovered from a female donor with early-stage non-small cell lung cancer. The DNA of the CDR3 is TGTGCCAGCAGCCGGACTGAAGCTTTCTTT. It codes for CASSRTEAFF. Full variable domain (rest looked up from reference TRBV28 and TRBJ1-1): DVKVTQSSRYLVKRTGEKVFLECVQDMDHENMFWYRQDPGLGLRLIYFSYDVKMKEKGDIPEGYSVSREKKERFSLILESASTNQTSMYLCASSRTEAFFGQGTRLTVV.